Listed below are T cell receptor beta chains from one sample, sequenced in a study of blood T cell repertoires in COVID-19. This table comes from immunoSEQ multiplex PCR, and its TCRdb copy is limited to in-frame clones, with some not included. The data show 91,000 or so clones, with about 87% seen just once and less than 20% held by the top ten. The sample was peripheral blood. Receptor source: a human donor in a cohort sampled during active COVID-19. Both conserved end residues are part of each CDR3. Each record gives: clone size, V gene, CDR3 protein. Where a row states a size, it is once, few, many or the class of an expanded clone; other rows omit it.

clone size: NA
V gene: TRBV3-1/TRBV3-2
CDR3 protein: CASSQTGGSQPQHF

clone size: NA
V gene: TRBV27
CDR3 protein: CASSSTTGSFEKLFF

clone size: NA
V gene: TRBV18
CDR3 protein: CASSPSGEKLFF

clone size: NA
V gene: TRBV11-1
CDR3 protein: CASSPRVGTGELFF

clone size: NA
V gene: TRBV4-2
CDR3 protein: CASSPPWGGEQYF

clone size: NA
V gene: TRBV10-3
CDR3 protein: CAISGTGGTTNEKLFF

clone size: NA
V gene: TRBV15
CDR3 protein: CATSRDYSDSGFYNEQFF

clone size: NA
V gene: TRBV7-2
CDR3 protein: CASSLWGTANEKLFF

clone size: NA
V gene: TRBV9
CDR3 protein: CASSATGGGGELFF

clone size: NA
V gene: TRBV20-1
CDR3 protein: CSASPLRGTRNTDTQYF

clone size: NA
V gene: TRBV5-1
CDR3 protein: CASTRQGGETQYF

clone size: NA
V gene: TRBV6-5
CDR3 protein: CASSYDRNTYEQYF

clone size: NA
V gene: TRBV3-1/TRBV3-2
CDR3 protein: CASGNSDSFHGYTF

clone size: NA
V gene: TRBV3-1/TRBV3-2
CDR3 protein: CASSAYRRRANGELFF

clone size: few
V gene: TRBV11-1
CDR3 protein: CASSRRGGHTEAFF

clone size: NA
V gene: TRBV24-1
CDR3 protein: CATSGQGTDTQYF

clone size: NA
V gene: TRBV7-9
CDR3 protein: CASRVGQGEQFF

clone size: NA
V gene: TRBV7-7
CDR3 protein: CASSFGGRNEQFF

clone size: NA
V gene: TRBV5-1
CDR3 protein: CASRPDRGISEAFF

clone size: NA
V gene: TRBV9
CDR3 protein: CASSVAPTGSGEQFF

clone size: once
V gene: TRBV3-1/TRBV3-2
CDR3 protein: CASSNGQGYSGANVLTF

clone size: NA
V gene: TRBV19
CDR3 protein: CASSGTGRFGSYEQYF

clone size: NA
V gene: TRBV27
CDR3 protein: CASSLSWAGRETQYF

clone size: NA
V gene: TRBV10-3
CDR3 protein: CAIGEGLNTEAFF

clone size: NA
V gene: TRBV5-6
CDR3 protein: CASSSTGGQGYTF

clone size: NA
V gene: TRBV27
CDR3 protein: CASSLRTGNYYEQYF

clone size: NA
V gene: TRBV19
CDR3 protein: CASSIRGFDYYGYTF

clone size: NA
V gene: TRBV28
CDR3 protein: CASSSTTLAGGPTDTQYF

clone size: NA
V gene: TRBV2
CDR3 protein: CASRMDRRQTNYGYTF

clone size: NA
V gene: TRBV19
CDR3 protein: CASSIGTGSYEQYF

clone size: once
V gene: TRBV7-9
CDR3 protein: CASSFLAGVFGGTDTQYF

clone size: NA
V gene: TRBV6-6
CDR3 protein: CASSLGTRVPGELFF

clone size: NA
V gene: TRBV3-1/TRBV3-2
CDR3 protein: CASSQEADRGKFLNTEAFF

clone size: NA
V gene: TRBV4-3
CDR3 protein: CASSQDSGEPGSGNTIYF

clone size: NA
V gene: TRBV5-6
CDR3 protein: CASSPPRGYEQYF

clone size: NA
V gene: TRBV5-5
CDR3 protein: CASSLPGTSGRAETQYF

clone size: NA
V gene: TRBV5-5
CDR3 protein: CASSLGPRGPGEEQYF

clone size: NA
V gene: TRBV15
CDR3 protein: CATSGQGRNSPLHF

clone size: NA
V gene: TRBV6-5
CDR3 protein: CASSYLAPFRSTEAFF

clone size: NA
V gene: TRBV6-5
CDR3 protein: CASTLQQGITGYTF

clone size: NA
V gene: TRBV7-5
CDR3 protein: CARSQQGFEQFF

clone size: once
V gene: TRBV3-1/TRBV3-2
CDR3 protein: CASSPYRGNTEAFF

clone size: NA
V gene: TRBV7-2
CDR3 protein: CASSFTTSGGYNEQFF

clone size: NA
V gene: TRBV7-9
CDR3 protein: CASSLLANEQYF

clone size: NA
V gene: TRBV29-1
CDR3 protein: CSVFPGEKYGYTF

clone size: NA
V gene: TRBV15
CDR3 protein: CATSSPDRGLSNEQFF

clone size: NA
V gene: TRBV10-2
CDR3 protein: CASQDRTYEQYF

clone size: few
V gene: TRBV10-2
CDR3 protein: CASMAPGQRAYEQYF

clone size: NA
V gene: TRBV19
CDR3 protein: CASSSPGGGVYEQYF

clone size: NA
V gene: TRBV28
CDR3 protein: CASSPHGGANEKLFF

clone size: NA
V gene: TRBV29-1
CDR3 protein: CSGRDTHTEAFF

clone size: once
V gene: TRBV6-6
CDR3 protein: CASSYSSQGNYGYTF

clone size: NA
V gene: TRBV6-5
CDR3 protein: CASGLRGTGNQPQHF

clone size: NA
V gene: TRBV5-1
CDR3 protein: CASTSGLAGGQETQYF

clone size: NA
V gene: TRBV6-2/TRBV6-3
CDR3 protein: CASSYPTPGTGELFF